Below, 12 T cell receptor beta chains from the same sample are listed, as sequenced in a study of CD8 T cells in ankylosing spondylitis. TCRdb analysed the 5' RACE reads with MiXCR anew, one entry per CDR3 protein. The profile shows some 140,000 distinct CDR3 sequences, approximately 8.4% of them singletons. Material for sequencing was synovial fluid, either unsorted or a sorted T cell fraction (not recorded which). These TCRs come from a male donor with ankylosing spondylitis.

In this sample, this clonotype turned up many times. The V gene is TRBV29-1, the J gene TRBJ2-1, with D possibly TRBD2 on 6 matching bases. V was shortened by 7 bases and J by 0 bases, with 10 bases between the two germline ends. Germline V lookup: CDR1 SQVTM, CDR2 ANQGSEA. The CDR3 loop spans 13 amino acids. The CDR3 loop is CSAGERSYNEQFF. The CDR3 nucleotides read TGCAGCGCGGGGGAACGCTCCTACAATGAGCAGTTCTTC.

The chain links TRBV29-1 to TRBJ2-7; the D gene is possibly TRBD1 (6 bases). Germline V lookup: CDR1 SQVTM, CDR2 ANQGSEA. The CDR3 runs to 16 residues. Trimming pared 6 bases from V and 2 bases from J, leaving 23 bases between. This CDR3 is CSVAVGTSVVTYEQYF. The CDR3 region has the DNA TGCAGCGTGGCCGTAGGGACATCAGTCGTAACCTACGAGCAGTACTTC.

CDR3 in amino acids: CASSSPRAVGYTF. The CDR3 nucleotides are TGTGCCAGCAGCTCCCCTAGGGCAGTCGGCTACACCTTC. The rearrangement links TRBV7-2 to TRBJ1-2, with D unclear. The length of the CDR3 is 13 residues. The germline CDR1 and CDR2 sequences are SGHTA and FQGNSA. Trimming took 4 bases from V and 8 from J, leaving 14 bases between them.

V gene TRBV9 combines with J gene TRBJ1-2; 7 positions agree with TRBD1. Germline loops: CDR1 SGDLS, CDR2 YYNGEE. Germline trimming cut 3 bases from V and 1 base from J; bases unmatched to any gene: 6. This CDR3 has 15 residues. CDR3 sequence (DNA): TGTGCCAGCAGCGGTCGGGACAGCTATAACTATGGCTACACCTTC. It encodes CASSGRDSYNYGYTF.

This clonotype was seen many times. The V call is TRBV12-3 or TRBV12-4, the J call TRBJ2-2, with a tentative D call TRBD1 (5 bases). This CDR3 has 14 residues. The V end was cut by 6 bases, the J end by 4 bases, with 12 bases between. This chain's CDR3 is CASRSTGITGELFF. The CDR3 coding sequence is TGTGCCAGCAGGTCTACAGGTATCACCGGGGAGCTGTTTTTT.

The sample holds many counts of this clonotype. CDR3 nucleotides: TGTGCCAGCAGTTTATTCGGGACAGGAGTCGCCTACAATGAGCAGTTCTTC. Its translation: CASSLFGTGVAYNEQFF. The chain joins TRBV27 to TRBJ2-1; 8 nucleotides align to TRBD1. V lost 1 base to trimming and J lost 2 bases; unmatched junction nucleotides: 7. This CDR3 comprises 17 residues. Germline V gene sequence: CDR1 MNHEY, CDR2 SMNVEV (reference sequence).

The sample holds many counts of this clonotype. This rearrangement joins TRBV7-8 to TRBJ1-1; possible D gene TRBD1, 6 bases. Looked up from germline, CDR1 is SGHVS and CDR2 is FQNEAQ. CDR3 size: 16 residues. Trimming left V 2 bases short and J 3 bases short, with 16 bases between. The CDR3 DNA is TGTGCCAGCAGCTTAATGGCAGGGGTGGGACACACTGAAGCTTTCTTT. The encoded protein is CASSLMAGVGHTEAFF.

At least ten counts were recorded for this clonotype. The chain uses TRBV28 and TRBJ2-7; 8 bases are a match to TRBD1. The CDR3 is made up of 21 amino acids. From germline, CDR1 is MDHEN and CDR2 SYDVKM. Trimming took 4 bases from V and 0 from J; bases not matched to a gene: 23. CDR3 loop: CASSYQGAFFSVGPVSYEQYF. The CDR3 DNA sequence: TGTGCCAGCAGTTACCAGGGGGCGTTTTTCTCCGTCGGGCCTGTCTCCTACGAGCAGTACTTC.

The V call is TRBV4-3, the J call TRBJ2-1; the D is unclear. V was cut by 0 bases and J by 4 bases, with 13 bases left in between. The CDR3 runs to 16 residues. Germline V gene data show CDR1 as LGHNA and CDR2 as YSLEER. Here the CDR3 DNA reads TGCGCCAGCAGCCAAGATCTGGCGGAACCTTACAATGAGCAGTTCTTC. Its translation is CASSQDLAEPYNEQFF.

This clonotype was counted a few times. The chain links TRBV30 to TRBJ1-6, with 9 bases lining up with TRBD1. This CDR3 region has 15 residues. The germline V gene encodes CDR1 GTSNPN and CDR2 SVGIG (reference sequence). The J segment lost 13 bases and the V segment lost 2 bases, leaving 12 bases of the junction unmatched. CDR3 protein: CAWSYGTGPGGPLHF. The CDR3 DNA reads TGTGCCTGGAGTTATGGGACAGGGCCTGGCGGCCCCCTCCACTTT.

There are many counts of this clonotype. This chain joins TRBV4-3 and TRBJ1-1; D is undetermined. CDR3 size: 13 residues. V was cut by 1 base and J by 4 bases, with 7 bases left in between. The germline gives CDR1 LGHNA, CDR2 YSLEER. Here the CDR3 DNA reads TGCGCCAGCAGCCAAGGACATCCCACTGAAGCTTTCTTT. Translating it yields CASSQGHPTEAFF.

This clonotype was detected many times. The V gene is TRBV12-3 or TRBV12-4, the J gene TRBJ2-7, with D perhaps TRBD2 (6 bases). Trimming cost V 5 bases and J 3 bases, with 14 bases left between them. The CDR3 is 14 residues long. CDR3 nucleotides: TGTGCCAGCAGTAACCGGGACTCTTACTACGAGCAGTACTTC. This codes for CASSNRDSYYEQYF.